A selection of T cell receptor beta chains follows, all from one sample in a study of cytomegalovirus exposure and HLA in healthy donors. Clones were sequenced by immunoSEQ multiplex PCR, and TCRdb holds only the in-frame ones, with some missing. The sample shows fewer than 100,000 clones, about 78% of them seen only once. The source material was PBMCs. The receptors here all came from a woman in her thirties or forties in good health and CMV-seropositive. Both conserved end residues are part of each CDR3. D genes are given only for firm matches. A row's size may be missing; if present it is once, few, many or a size class.

d_gene	j_gene	v_gene	abundance	CDR3aa	CDR3nt
TRBD2	TRBJ2-1	TRBV2	NA	CASSASGVSYNEQFF	TGTGCCAGCAGCGCTAGCGGGGTCTCCTACAATGAGCAGTTCTTC
NA	TRBJ2-7	TRBV5-4	few	CASSFSQVHEQYF	TGTGCCAGCAGCTTCTCTCAGGTACACGAGCAGTACTTC
TRBD1	TRBJ1-1	TRBV18	once	CASSPSQGGGTEAFF	TGTGCCAGCTCCCCCAGCCAGGGGGGTGGCACTGAAGCTTTCTTT
TRBD2	TRBJ2-7	TRBV7-9	few	CASSYTGTSGRWTYEQYF	TGTGCCAGCAGCTATACCGGGACTAGCGGGAGGTGGACCTACGAGCAGTACTTC
NA	TRBJ2-7	TRBV7-8	NA	CASSLRWEAPLYEQYF	TGTGCCAGCAGCTTAAGGTGGGAGGCCCCTCTCTACGAGCAGTACTTC
TRBD1	TRBJ1-3	TRBV6-1	NA	CASIQGANRGNTIYF	TGTGCCAGTATACAGGGGGCGAACCGTGGAAACACCATATATTTT
NA	TRBJ2-7	TRBV19	NA	CASTPAVGWSNEQYF	TGTGCCAGTACCCCGGCGGTCGGGTGGTCGAACGAGCAGTACTTC
TRBD1	TRBJ1-5	TRBV6-1	few	CASSGFDRGYARNQPQHF	TGTGCCAGCAGTGGATTCGACAGGGGCTACGCCCGCAATCAGCCCCAGCATTTT
TRBD1	TRBJ2-7	TRBV10-3	NA	CAITMDRGDYEQYF	TGTGCCATCACTATGGACAGGGGCGATTACGAGCAGTACTTC
TRBD2	TRBJ2-1	TRBV27	NA	CASSPRLAGMYEQFF	TGTGCCAGCAGTCCTCGACTAGCTGGGATGTATGAGCAGTTCTTC
NA	TRBJ2-7	TRBV27	NA	CASSPGQYYEQYF	TGTGCCAGCAGTCCTGGACAGTACTACGAGCAGTACTTC
TRBD2	TRBJ2-7	TRBV19	NA	CASRIYGGGFWSHEQYF	TGTGCCAGTAGGATATATGGGGGAGGGTTTTGGTCTCACGAGCAGTACTTC
NA	TRBJ2-3	TRBV10-3	NA	CAISELSSEIDTQYF	TGTGCCATCAGTGAGCTTTCTAGCGAGATAGATACGCAGTATTTT
TRBD2	TRBJ2-4	TRBV2	NA	CASSEVRTSGNIQYF	TGTGCCAGCAGTGAAGTACGGACTAGCGGGAACATTCAGTACTTC
NA	TRBJ1-5	TRBV9	NA	CASSVDQPQHF	TGTGCCAGCAGCGTCGATCAGCCCCAGCATTTT
TRBD2	TRBJ2-3	TRBV30	few	CAWTSGSFGASTDTQYF	TGTGCCTGGACTAGCGGGAGCTTTGGGGCTAGCACAGATACGCAGTATTTT
NA	TRBJ2-7	TRBV4-1	NA	CASSQDPSTADYYEQYF	TGCGCCAGCAGCCAAGACCCGTCGACCGCCGACTACTACGAGCAGTACTTC
NA	TRBJ1-4	TRBV2	NA	CASSPDFSEKLFF	TGTGCCAGCAGCCCAGACTTTTCCGAAAAACTGTTTTTT
TRBD1	TRBJ2-4	TRBV4-1	few	CASSQEDRGNIQYF	TGCGCCAGCAGCCAAGAGGACAGGGGGAACATTCAGTACTTC
TRBD1	TRBJ1-2	TRBV27	NA	CASSWDRVGYTF	TGTGCCAGCAGTTGGGACAGGGTCGGCTACACCTTC
TRBD1	TRBJ1-3	TRBV10-1	few	CASSEGQAGGNTIYF	TGCGCCAGCAGTGAAGGACAGGCGGGAGGAAACACCATATATTTT
TRBD2	TRBJ2-7	TRBV27	NA	CASKRLAGTYEQYF	TGTGCCAGCAAAAGACTAGCGGGAACTTACGAGCAGTACTTC
NA	TRBJ2-3	TRBV9	NA	CASSVSGTDTQYF	TGTGCCAGCAGCGTATCAGGGACAGATACGCAGTATTTT
NA	TRBJ2-7	TRBV5-6	few	CASSVGTSEQYF	TGTGCCAGCAGCGTCGGGACATCAGAGCAGTACTTC
TRBD2	TRBJ2-7	TRBV7-9	NA	CASSLASSSGEIYEQYF	TGTGCCAGCAGCTTAGCCTCATCTAGCGGTGAGATCTACGAGCAGTACTTC
TRBD2	TRBJ2-3	TRBV14	NA	CASSQDSSGGITDTQYF	TGTGCCAGCAGCCAAGACTCATCGGGAGGAATCACAGATACGCAGTATTTT
TRBD2	TRBJ2-3	TRBV5-1	NA	CASSLDGRATDTQYF	TGCGCCAGCAGCTTGGACGGGAGGGCCACAGATACGCAGTATTTT
TRBD1	TRBJ1-2	TRBV19	NA	CASSIDGTDSYGYTF	TGTGCCAGTAGTATAGATGGGACAGACTCCTATGGCTACACCTTC
NA	TRBJ2-7	TRBV6-6	once	CASSFSTGLLGEQYF	TGTGCCAGCAGTTTTTCGACAGGATTATTGGGCGAGCAGTACTTC
TRBD2	TRBJ2-1	TRBV5-4	NA	CASSPRTSGSFSEQFF	TGTGCCAGCAGCCCCCGGACTAGCGGGAGCTTCAGCGAGCAGTTCTTC
TRBD2	TRBJ2-5	TRBV18	NA	CASSPQTSGQETQYF	TGTGCCAGCTCACCTCAGACTAGCGGGCAAGAGACCCAGTACTTC
NA	TRBJ2-7	TRBV30	NA	CAWSAGWSYEQYF	TGTGCCTGGAGTGCGGGATGGTCCTACGAGCAGTACTTC
TRBD2	TRBJ2-1	TRBV18	NA	CASSLVAGQGSEQFF	TGTGCCAGCTCACTTGTAGCGGGCCAAGGGAGCGAGCAGTTCTTC
TRBD2	TRBJ2-3	TRBV27	NA	CASRLAGPRDTQYF	TGTGCCAGCAGACTAGCGGGGCCTCGGGATACGCAGTATTTT
TRBD2	TRBJ2-7	TRBV10-3	NA	CAISGGAGEDEQYF	TGTGCCATCAGCGGCGGGGCGGGAGAAGACGAGCAGTACTTC
NA	TRBJ2-1	TRBV2	NA	CASTFDRPEQFF	TGTGCCAGCACCTTCGACAGACCTGAGCAGTTCTTC
TRBD1	TRBJ1-1	TRBV19	NA	CASSIGVGQGIVEAFF	TGTGCCAGTAGTATAGGGGTCGGACAGGGGATAGTTGAAGCTTTCTTT
NA	TRBJ1-5	TRBV6-1	NA	CASSEARDHGTHSNQPQHF	TGTGCCAGCAGTGAAGCGAGGGACCACGGGACACATAGCAATCAGCCCCAGCATTTT
NA	TRBJ2-1	TRBV19	NA	CASSSGILDRNEQFF	TGTGCCAGTAGCTCCGGGATCTTGGATAGGAATGAGCAGTTCTTC
TRBD2	TRBJ2-1	TRBV7-6	NA	CASSLDPPTSGYNEQFF	TGTGCCAGCAGCTTAGATCCCCCTACTAGCGGCTACAATGAGCAGTTCTTC